The next 26 T cell receptor beta chains were all read from a single sample in a study of identical twins. TCRdb processed the 5' RACE reads anew with MiXCR; each CDR3 protein has one entry. This sample has roughly 1.6 million distinct CDR3 sequences, with around 33% found just once. The specimen sequenced was cord blood. All receptors derive from a newborn girl in good health.

V gene TRBV20-1 combines with J gene TRBJ2-1; D unclear. V shed 2 bases and J shed 8 bases, with 7 bases lying between them. CDR1 is DFQATT and CDR2 is SNEGSKA in the germline V gene (reference sequence). The CDR3 has 11 residues. The CDR3 protein is CSARQADEQFF. As DNA, the CDR3 is TGCAGTGCTAGACAGGCCGATGAGCAGTTCTTC.

Comments on this clonotype: One end of the junction varies from germline; a read error may be responsible. This chain uses TRBV19 with TRBJ1-5, with a possible D match to TRBD1 (5 bases). The germline V gene has CDR1 LNHDA and CDR2 SQIVND (reference sequence). This CDR3 has 15 amino acids. The CDR3 loop is CASSIPGRENQLQHF. Written as DNA, the CDR3 is TGTGCCAGTAGTATCCCGGGACGGGAAAATCAGCTCCAGCATTTT.

This clonotype has only a few counts. The gene calls are TRBV6-5 and TRBJ2-3; TRBD2 matches 12 bases. The CDR3 runs 17 residues. After removal of 4 bases from V and 6 bases from J, the junction contained 11 bases not matched to a gene. The germline V gene encodes CDR1 MNHEY and CDR2 SVGAGI. CDR3 protein: CASSSPGLAGGPDTQYF. CDR3 nucleotide sequence: TGTGCCAGCAGTTCGCCGGGACTAGCGGGTGGTCCGGATACGCAGTATTTT.

This clonotype was picked up a small number of times. This chain links TRBV20-1 with TRBJ2-5; 9 bases agree with TRBD2. Germline V gives CDR1 DFQATT, CDR2 SNEGSKA (reference sequence). CDR3 length: 14 amino acids. With V trimmed by 2 bases and J by 4 bases, 5 bases remained unmatched. CDR3 DNA sequence: TGCAGTGCTAGATGGAGGACTAGCGTAGAGACCCAGTACTTC. Its protein is CSARWRTSVETQYF.

The chain couples TRBV6-2 or TRBV6-3 to TRBJ2-1; D remains unclear. From germline, CDR1 is MNHEY and CDR2 SVGEGT. The CDR3 sequence is 12 residues long. V dropped 2 bases and J dropped 15 bases, with 14 bases sitting between them. The CDR3 loop is CASSYGRAITFF. The CDR3 nucleotides read TGTGCCAGCAGTTACGGACGGGCTATCACGTTCTTC.

The rearrangement uses TRBV25-1 and TRBJ2-4; tentatively, D is TRBD2 (5 bases). The CDR3 is made up of 16 amino acids. Germline V gives CDR1 MGHDK, CDR2 SYGVNS. The germline V and J ends were trimmed by 3 bases and 3 bases, with 15 bases remaining between them. The CDR3 region is CASSEGSLPDKNIQYF. In nucleotides, the CDR3 is TGTGCCAGCAGTGAGGGGAGCCTTCCCGACAAAAACATTCAGTACTTC.

V usage is TRBV11-2 and J usage is TRBJ1-1; weak D call: TRBD1 (5 bases). Trimming pared 2 bases from V and 0 bases from J, leaving 10 bases between. The CDR3 sequence is 15 residues long. Germline assignment: CDR1 SGHAT and CDR2 FQNNGV. The CDR3 region is CASSLRQSMNTEAFF. CDR3 DNA: TGTGCCAGCAGCTTAAGACAGAGCATGAACACTGAAGCTTTCTTT.

This clonotype has a handful of counts. V is TRBV28 and J is TRBJ2-3, with a weak D call TRBD1 (5 bases). Germline assignment: CDR1 MDHEN and CDR2 SYDVKM. This CDR3 comprises 15 residues. Trimming took 2 bases from V and 0 from J, leaving 9 bases between them. The DNA of the CDR3 is TGTGCCAGCAGTTTACAGGGTATTAGCACAGATACGCAGTATTTT. It is translated as CASSLQGISTDTQYF.

For the CDR3, the DNA is TGTGCCAGCAGTGGTTGGATGAACACTGAAGCTTTCTTT. Translated, it gives CASSGWMNTEAFF. The V and J genes are TRBV25-1 and TRBJ1-1; D gene unclear. Deletions cut 4 bases from V and 0 bases from J, with 6 bases between. From germline, CDR1 is MGHDK and CDR2 SYGVNS. CDR3 length: 13 residues.

The chain combines TRBV5-1 with TRBJ2-7, with TRBD2 matching 7 bases. J lost 4 bases, V lost 5 bases, and 9 bases had no gene match. The CDR3 sequence is 14 residues long. Germline assignment: CDR1 SGHRS and CDR2 YFSETQ. The CDR3 sequence: CASSRSGGDYEQYF. CDR3 sequence (DNA): TGCGCCAGCAGTCGGTCGGGGGGAGATTACGAGCAGTACTTC.

The gene calls are TRBV5-4 and TRBJ2-1; TRBD2 matches 14 bases. Germline lookup yields CDR1 SGHNT and CDR2 YYREEE (reference sequence). The CDR3 runs 16 residues. J gave up 5 bases and V 4 bases, and 5 bases lay outside the gene matches. CDR3 nucleotide sequence: TGTGCCAGCAGCACGGGACTAGCGGGAGCGGACAATGAGCAGTTCTTC. It translates to CASSTGLAGADNEQFF.

The J gene is TRBJ2-2, the V gene TRBV14, with D unclear. CDR1 is SGHDN and CDR2 is FVKESK in the germline V gene. V was pared by 3 bases and J by 2 bases, with 4 bases between. The length of the CDR3 is 13 residues. DNA of the CDR3: TGTGCCAGCAGCCACCAAAACACCGGGGAGCTGTTTTTT. This sequence encodes CASSHQNTGELFF.

A remark on this clonotype: Lacking the conserved final phenylalanine or tryptophan, this CDR3 likely reflects a read error. The chain has TRBV7-9 and TRBJ2-7; TRBD2 matches 9 bases. This CDR3 comprises 14 residues. Germline CDR1 reads SEHNR; CDR2 reads FQNEAQ (reference sequence). V shed 5 bases and J 7 bases; nucleotides not matched to a gene: 9. CDR3: CASSPAGTSNEQYL. The CDR3 nucleotides read TGTGCCAGCAGCCCCGCAGGGACTAGCAATGAGCAGTACTTA.

The sample holds many counts of this clonotype. J is TRBJ2-1 and V is TRBV3-1; D is ambiguous. The V end lost 1 base, the J end lost 7 bases, and 5 bases lay between the germline ends. This CDR3 has 12 residues. From germline, CDR1 is LGHDT and CDR2 YNNKEL (reference sequence). The CDR3 DNA sequence: TGTGCCAGCAGCCAAGTACGGAATGAGCAGTTCTTC. Protein sequence: CASSQVRNEQFF.

Details on this clonotype: Germline and junction disagree at one end, which may indicate a read error. V usage is TRBV14 and J usage is TRBJ2-1; 11 positions agree with TRBD2. This CDR3 has 14 residues. The germline V gene has CDR1 SGHDN and CDR2 FVKESK. CDR3 sequence (DNA): TGTGCCAGCAGTCAAGTAGCGGGAGGGCTTGAGCAGTTCTTC. Protein: CASSQVAGGLEQFF.

A note on this clonotype: This sequence may be a read error, since a much larger clone differs from it by one base. V and J are TRBV20-1 and TRBJ2-1; D may be TRBD2 (7 bases). V dropped 1 base and J dropped 10 bases, with 14 bases sitting between them. CDR3 length: 13 amino acids. Germline CDR1 reads DFQATT; CDR2 reads SNEGSKA (reference sequence). CDR3: CSARASGTGEQFF. DNA of the CDR3: TGCAGTGCTAGAGCTAGCGGCACAGGGGAGCAGTTCTTC.

The CDR3 loop reads CASSPHPVYGYTF. In DNA form, the CDR3 reads TGCGCCAGCAGTCCGCACCCTGTATATGGCTACACCTTC. The chain combines TRBV10-2 with TRBJ1-2; D is unresolved. The CDR3 consists of 13 residues. Trimming cost V 5 bases and J 5 bases, with 12 bases left between them. Germline V gene sequence: CDR1 WSHSY, CDR2 SAAADI.

The rearrangement joins TRBV6-5 to TRBJ2-1, with D perhaps assigned TRBD1 or TRBD2 (5 bases each). The CDR3 sequence is 15 residues long. Trimming removed 0 bases at V and 10 bases at J, with 16 bases between. CDR1 is MNHEY and CDR2 is SVGAGI in the germline V gene. The CDR3 nucleotides read TGTGCCAGCAGTTACTCCTACGGGGACGGCTACGAGCAGTTCTTC. It encodes CASSYSYGDGYEQFF.

This clonotype was detected only a few times. The J gene is TRBJ2-7, the V gene TRBV27; no clear D. The germline CDR1 and CDR2 sequences are MNHEY and SMNVEV (reference sequence). This CDR3 is built from 11 residues. The ends were cut back, 6 bases at V and 6 bases at J, with 9 bases in the middle. This chain's CDR3 is CASRVWCEQYF. The CDR3 DNA reads as TGTGCCAGCAGGGTGTGGTGCGAGCAGTACTTC.

This clonotype was observed a few times. The chain uses TRBV18 and TRBJ2-1; 10 bases agree with TRBD2. Germline values: CDR1 KGHSH, CDR2 LQKENI. The junction had 12 bases not matched to a gene; V was cut back by 5 bases and J by 5 bases. The CDR3 is made up of 17 amino acids. The CDR3: CASSIIVAGGRNNEQFF. Here the CDR3 DNA reads TGTGCCAGCTCAATTATCGTAGCGGGGGGACGAAACAATGAGCAGTTCTTC.

For this clonotype: One junction end disagrees with the germline gene, perhaps due to a read error. CDR3 residues: CSAEDSSYNEQFF. In nucleotides, the CDR3 is TGCAGCGCTGAAGACAGCTCCTACAATGAGCAGTTCTTC. The chain employs TRBV29-1 and TRBJ2-1; TRBD1 might be the D (5 bases). The CDR3 runs to 13 residues. Germline V CDR1 and CDR2: SQVTM, ANQGSEA.

The chain links TRBV7-2 to TRBJ2-7; possible D gene TRBD2, 5 bases. With 5 bases removed from V and 2 bases from J, the gap between germline ends came to 19 bases. The CDR3 sequence is 16 residues long. Germline V gives CDR1 SGHTA, CDR2 FQGNSA. The CDR3 DNA reads TGTGCCAGCAGCCTACAGTCTACCATCGGGACCTACGAGCAGTACTTC. This sequence encodes CASSLQSTIGTYEQYF.

J is TRBJ2-5 and V is TRBV11-2; maybe TRBD1 (6 bases). The CDR3 covers 14 residues. CDR1 is SGHAT and CDR2 is FQNNGV in the germline V gene. Trimming cost V 1 base and J 4 bases, with 10 bases left between them. In nucleotides, the CDR3 is TGTGCCAGCAGCTTAGGACAGGTTCGAGAGACCCAGTACTTC. It translates to CASSLGQVRETQYF.

This clonotype was seen more than once but under ten times. V gene TRBV24-1 combines with J gene TRBJ2-1; D perhaps matches TRBD2 (5 bases). CDR1 is KGHDR, CDR2 SFDVKD, per germline. The CDR3 extends over 19 amino acids. V lost 0 bases to trimming and J lost 4 bases, with 21 bases between them. CDR3 nucleotides: TGTGCCACCAGTGATTTGGGCCTCGGGGAGAAGGGTTCGTACAATGAGCAGTTCTTC. As protein: CATSDLGLGEKGSYNEQFF.

This clonotype was detected many times. The J gene is TRBJ1-2, the V gene TRBV3-1; tentatively, D is TRBD1 (6 bases). The CDR3 sequence is 13 residues long. V shed 1 base and J shed 4 bases, with 7 bases lying between them. Per germline, CDR1 LGHDT and CDR2 YNNKEL (reference sequence). The CDR3 is CASSQGTAYGYTF. The DNA for the CDR3 is TGTGCCAGCAGCCAAGGGACAGCCTATGGCTACACCTTC.

The chain's CDR3 is CSASHTVSQETQYF. The CDR3 DNA sequence: TGCAGTGCTAGTCACACAGTGAGTCAAGAGACCCAGTACTTC. The gene calls are TRBV20-1 and TRBJ2-5; D call uncertain. Germline CDR1 DFQATT, CDR2 SNEGSKA (reference sequence). Deletions cut 3 bases from V and 2 bases from J, with 13 bases between. CDR3 length equals 14 residues.